One TCR beta chain is described in this entry. Germline V gene lookup returns CDR1 SGDLS and CDR2 YYNGEE. The CDR3 runs 15 residues. V lost 0 bases and J lost 5; bases outside the gene matches: 8. These data originate in a study of blood T cell repertoires in COVID-19. Overall study context: Samples of COVID-19 (acute and convalescent) were obtained from the United States, Italy and Spain. The analysed material was cDNA or gDNA that came from T cells, B-cell-depleted T cells, or PBMCs.

In the original workflow: The authors estimated nucleated cell counts from reference gene primer amplification. This table comes from immunoSEQ multiplex PCR, and its TCRdb copy is limited to in-frame clones, with some not included. Clone size and the V and J calls come from that table; the DNA yielded D and trimming. There are around 81,000 clones in the sample; roughly 88% occur only once, and around 6.6% lies in the top ten. The V and J genes are TRBV9 and TRBJ2-7; TRBD2 matches 7 bases. The sequenced material came from peripheral blood. This receptor was taken from a man aged 70-80 years with acute or convalescent COVID-19. DNA for the CDR3: TGTGCCAGCAGCGTAGAGGGAGGGAGAGCAAACGAGCAGTACTTC. Amino acid sequence: CASSVEGGRANEQYF. The full variable domain, completed using reference TRBV9 and TRBJ2-7, is DSGVTQTPKHLITATGQRVTLRCSPRSGDLSVYWYQQSLDQGLQFLIQYYNGEERAKGNILERFSAQQFPDLHSELNLSSLELGDSALYFCASSVEGGRANEQYFGPGTRLTVT.